The 11 T cell receptor beta chains below were found in one sample sequenced in a study of blood T cell repertoires in COVID-19. Sequencing was performed with immunoSEQ multiplex PCR; in TCRdb, only in-frame clones are kept and a portion is missing. In the table there are around 130,000 clones, approximately 85% of which are singletons. The sequenced material came from peripheral blood. The receptors here all came from a human donor in a cohort sampled during active COVID-19.

The chain joins TRBV7-9 to TRBJ2-5; 7 nucleotides agree with TRBD1. Germline trimming cut 6 bases from V and 4 bases from J; bases unmatched to any gene: 5. CDR3 size: 13 residues. CDR1 is SEHNR and CDR2 is FQNEAQ in the germline V gene (reference sequence). The CDR3: CASSRGQPETQYF. In nucleotides, the CDR3 is TGTGCCAGCAGTAGGGGACAGCCAGAGACCCAGTACTTC.

This clone was detected only once. V gene TRBV19 combines with J gene TRBJ1-4; no firm D call. CDR1 and CDR2 (germline): LNHDA, SQIVND (reference sequence). Trimming left V 1 base short and J 7 bases short, with 13 bases between. The CDR3 is 15 amino acids. The CDR3 DNA is TGTGCCAGTAGTATAGGGCCTTCCGGAGGTGAAAAACTGTTTTTT. As protein: CASSIGPSGGEKLFF.

The V and J genes are TRBV7-9 and TRBJ1-1; D is undetermined. Germline CDR1 and CDR2: SEHNR and FQNEAQ (reference sequence). This CDR3 region has 14 residues. Trimming stripped 0 bases from V and 1 base from J, with 6 bases between. CDR3 nucleotides: TGTGCCAGCAGCTTAGCAGGCGGGAACACTGAAGCTTTCTTT. Its translation: CASSLAGGNTEAFF.

A few counts support this clone. The chain joins TRBV18 to TRBJ1-6; TRBD1 aligns across 7 bases. The germline V gene has CDR1 KGHSH and CDR2 LQKENI. Trimming cost V 4 bases and J 8 bases; bases outside gene matches: 2. The CDR3 loop spans 13 amino acids. This chain's CDR3 is CASSQDRDSPLHF. For the CDR3, the DNA is TGTGCCAGCTCACAAGACAGGGATTCACCCCTCCACTTT.

CDR3 residues: CASSLRGSNQPQHF. The CDR3 DNA reads TGTGCCAGCAGCTTGAGGGGCAGCAATCAGCCCCAGCATTTT. V is TRBV5-5 and J is TRBJ1-5, with D possibly TRBD1 on 5 matching bases. Trimming pared 1 base from V and 1 base from J, leaving 6 bases between. Germline V gene lookup returns CDR1 SGHKS and CDR2 YYEKEE (reference sequence). The CDR3 is made up of 14 amino acids.

The chain links TRBV23-1 to TRBJ2-5; TRBD2 aligns across 7 bases. TRBV23-1 is recorded as an ORF, its role being uncertain. The CDR3 consists of 18 residues. Trimming removed 1 base from V and 1 base from J; junction bases left unmatched: 12. The CDR3 coding sequence is TGCGCCAGCAGTCAATACGGGTATCGGGGAGGGTCCCAAGAGACCCAGTACTTC. Encoded protein: CASSQYGYRGGSQETQYF.

The chain recombines TRBV12-3 or TRBV12-4 with TRBJ2-1; D is undetermined. The CDR3 is 13 residues long. The ends were cut back, 1 base at V and 10 bases at J, with 11 bases in the middle. This CDR3 reads CASSLGARREQFF. CDR3 sequence (DNA): TGTGCCAGCAGTTTAGGGGCCCGTCGAGAGCAGTTCTTC.

This chain links TRBV11-2 with TRBJ2-5, with 8 positions matching TRBD2. V was pared by 5 bases and J by 6 bases, with 14 bases of the junction left unmatched. The CDR3 has 16 residues. The germline V gene encodes CDR1 SGHAT and CDR2 FQNNGV. Written as DNA, the CDR3 is TGTGCCAGCAGCCCAGACCCGGTAGCGGGAAGTAAGACCCAGTACTTC. It translates to CASSPDPVAGSKTQYF.

This chain joins TRBV5-8 and TRBJ1-2; a possible D gene is TRBD1 (5 bases). CDR1 is SGHTS and CDR2 is YDEGEE in the germline V gene. Between the trimmed V and J ends, which lost 0 bases and 0 bases, there was a span of 9 bases. CDR3 length: 15 residues. CDR3 DNA: TGTGCCAGCAGCTTGGCCCAGGGAACTAACTATGGCTACACCTTC. Translation: CASSLAQGTNYGYTF.

The chain is built from TRBV18 and TRBJ1-2; perhaps TRBD1 as D (5 bases). V lost 0 bases, J lost 4 bases, and 9 bases lay in between. The CDR3 extends over 14 amino acids. CDR1 is KGHSH, CDR2 LQKENI, per germline. Here the CDR3 reads CASSPPTATYGYTF. CDR3 nucleotide sequence: TGTGCCAGCTCACCACCGACAGCAACCTATGGCTACACCTTC.

The rearrangement links TRBV9 to TRBJ1-1, with a tentative D call TRBD1 (5 bases). Germline lookup yields CDR1 SGDLS and CDR2 YYNGEE. Deletions cut 5 bases from V and 9 bases from J, with 17 bases between. The CDR3 totals 13 residues. The DNA for the CDR3 is TGTGCCAGCAGAACAGGTCCTAACATGCAAGCTTTCTTT. This sequence encodes CASRTGPNMQAFF.